The T cell receptor beta chain described here comes from a study of CD8+ T cells in alopecia areata. RNA was extracted and reverse transcribed into cDNA as the sequencing template. Repertoires were generated with immunoSEQ multiplex PCR, while TCRdb's copy carries only in-frame clones and drops some. The table records about 120,000 clones, about 61% of them present only once. For this clone: Antigen specificity is unknown.

General study results and limits: Greater clonality was observed in lesional scalp samples, especially alopecia totalis/universalis, versus normal scalp. TCR sharing was clearer in mice than between patients, perhaps partly owing to patient HLA diversity. Normal skin contains resident alphabeta T cells, and these are also sequenced in scalp samples.

The CDR3 covers 16 residues. Germline CDR1 is MGHRA and CDR2 is YSYEKL. Trimming stripped 4 bases from V and 5 bases from J, with 18 bases between. The chain joins TRBV4-1 to TRBJ2-1, with D possibly TRBD1 on 6 matching bases. Input material: CD4+ T cells sorted from blood. The TCR comes from a human donor in good health. CDR3 sequence: CASSPRTTGQDNEQFF. The CDR3 DNA sequence: TGCGCCAGCAGCCCAAGGACGACAGGTCAGGACAATGAGCAGTTCTTC.